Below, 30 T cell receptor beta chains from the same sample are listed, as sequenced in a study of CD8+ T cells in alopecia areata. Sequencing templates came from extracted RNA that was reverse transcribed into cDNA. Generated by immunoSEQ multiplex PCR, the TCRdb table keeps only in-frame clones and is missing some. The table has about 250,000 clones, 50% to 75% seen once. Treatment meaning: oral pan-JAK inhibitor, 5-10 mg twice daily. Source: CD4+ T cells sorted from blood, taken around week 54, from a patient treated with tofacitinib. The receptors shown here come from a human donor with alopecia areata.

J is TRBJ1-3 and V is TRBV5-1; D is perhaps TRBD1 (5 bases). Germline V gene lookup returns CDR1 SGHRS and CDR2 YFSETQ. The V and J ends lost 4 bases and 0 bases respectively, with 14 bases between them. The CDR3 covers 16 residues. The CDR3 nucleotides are TGCGCCAGCAGCCCCGCCGGGGCCGTCTCTGGAAACACCATATATTTT. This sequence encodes CASSPAGAVSGNTIYF.

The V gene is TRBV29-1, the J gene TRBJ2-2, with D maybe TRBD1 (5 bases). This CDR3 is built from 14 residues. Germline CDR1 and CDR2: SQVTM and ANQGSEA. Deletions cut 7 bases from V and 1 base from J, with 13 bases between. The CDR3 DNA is TGCAGCGCCAAATGGACAAGGAACACCGGGGAGCTGTTTTTT. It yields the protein CSAKWTRNTGELFF.

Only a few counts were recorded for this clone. The CDR3 sequence: CSVGRTNEKLFF. As DNA, the CDR3 is TGCAGCGTTGGCAGGACTAATGAAAAACTGTTTTTT. The rearrangement joins TRBV29-1 to TRBJ1-4, with unresolved D. The CDR3 consists of 12 residues. Germline values: CDR1 SQVTM, CDR2 ANQGSEA. V gave up 4 bases and J gave up 2 bases, with 5 bases separating them.

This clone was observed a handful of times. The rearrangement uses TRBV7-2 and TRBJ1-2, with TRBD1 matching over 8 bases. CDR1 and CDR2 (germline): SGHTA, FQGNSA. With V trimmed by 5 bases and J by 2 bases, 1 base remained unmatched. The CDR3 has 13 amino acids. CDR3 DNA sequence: TGTGCCAGCAGCGGACAGGGAAACTATGGCTACACCTTC. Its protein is CASSGQGNYGYTF.

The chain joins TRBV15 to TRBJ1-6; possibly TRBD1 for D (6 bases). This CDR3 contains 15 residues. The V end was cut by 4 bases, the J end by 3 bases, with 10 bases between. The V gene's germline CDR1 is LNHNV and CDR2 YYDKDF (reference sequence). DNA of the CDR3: TGTGCCACCAGCAAAGGAGGGGGCTATAATTCACCCCTCCACTTT. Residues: CATSKGGGYNSPLHF.

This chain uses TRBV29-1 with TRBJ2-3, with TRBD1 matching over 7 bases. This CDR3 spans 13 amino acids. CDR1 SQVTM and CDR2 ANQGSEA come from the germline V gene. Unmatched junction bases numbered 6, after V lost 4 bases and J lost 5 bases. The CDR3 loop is CSVARGRGDTQYF. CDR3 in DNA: TGCAGCGTTGCTAGGGGGCGTGGAGATACGCAGTATTTT.

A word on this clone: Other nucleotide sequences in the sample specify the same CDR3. CDR3 bases: TGTGCCTGGAGTGTTGGGTTGAACACTGAAGCTTTCTTT. Translation gives CAWSVGLNTEAFF. This sequence joins TRBV30 and TRBJ1-1, with unresolved D. Trimming took off 0 bases at V and 0 bases at J, with 5 bases between the two ends. This CDR3 contains 13 residues. Germline V CDR1 and CDR2: GTSNPN, SVGIG (reference sequence).

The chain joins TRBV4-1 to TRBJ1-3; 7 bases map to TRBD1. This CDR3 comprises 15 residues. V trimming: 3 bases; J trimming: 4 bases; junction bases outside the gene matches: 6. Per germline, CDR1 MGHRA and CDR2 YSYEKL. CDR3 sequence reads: CASSQVGTAGNTIYF. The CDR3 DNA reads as TGCGCCAGCAGCCAGGTTGGGACAGCAGGAAACACCATATATTTT.

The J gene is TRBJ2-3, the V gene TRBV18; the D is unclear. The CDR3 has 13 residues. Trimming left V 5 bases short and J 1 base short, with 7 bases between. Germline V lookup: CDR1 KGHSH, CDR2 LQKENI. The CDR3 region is CASSASRTDTQYF. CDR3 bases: TGTGCCAGCTCAGCTAGTCGCACAGATACGCAGTATTTT.

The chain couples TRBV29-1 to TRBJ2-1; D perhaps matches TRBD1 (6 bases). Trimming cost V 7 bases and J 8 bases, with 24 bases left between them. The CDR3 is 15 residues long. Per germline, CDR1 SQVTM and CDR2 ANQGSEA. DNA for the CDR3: TGCAGCGCAATAGCTTGGGCAGACCAGGGGCATGAGCAGTTCTTC. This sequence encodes CSAIAWADQGHEQFF.

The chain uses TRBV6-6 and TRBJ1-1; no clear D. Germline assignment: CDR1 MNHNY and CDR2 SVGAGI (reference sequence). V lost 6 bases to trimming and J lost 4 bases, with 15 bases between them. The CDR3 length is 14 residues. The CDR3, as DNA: TGTGCCAGCAGGTTCCGAGAGGGCGGCACTGAAGCTTTCTTT. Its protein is CASRFREGGTEAFF.

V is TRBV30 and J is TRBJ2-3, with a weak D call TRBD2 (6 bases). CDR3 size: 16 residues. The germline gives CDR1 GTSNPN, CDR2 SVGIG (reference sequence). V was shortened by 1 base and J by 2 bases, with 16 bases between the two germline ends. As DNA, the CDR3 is TGTGCCTGGAGTGGATGGGACTCCAAATACACAGATACGCAGTATTTT. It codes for CAWSGWDSKYTDTQYF.

This chain's CDR3 is CASSREGPLSGVTDTQYF. The DNA of the CDR3 is TGCGCCAGCAGCCGAGAGGGGCCGTTAAGCGGGGTCACAGATACGCAGTATTTT. The V and J genes are TRBV4-1 and TRBJ2-3, with 7 nucleotides matching TRBD2. Germline V CDR1 and CDR2: MGHRA, YSYEKL. Trimming took 4 bases from V and 2 from J; bases not matched to a gene: 15. This CDR3 is built from 18 residues.

CDR3 sequence (DNA): TGTGCCAGCAGCAATACGCTAGCCTATAGCTACAATGAGCAGTTCTTC. It specifies CASSNTLAYSYNEQFF. This sequence joins TRBV21-1 and TRBJ2-1; the tabulated D call, TRBD2, remains unverified against the DNA. TRBV21-1 is annotated as a pseudogene. The CDR3 consists of 16 residues.

This CDR3 reads CASSDPGTAQVYGYTF. The CDR3 region has the DNA TGTGCCAGCAGTGACCCCGGGACAGCCCAAGTCTATGGCTACACCTTC. The chain couples TRBV25-1 to TRBJ1-2; TRBD1 matches 7 bases. The length of the CDR3 is 16 residues. The trim removed 3 bases at V and 4 bases at J, leaving 11 bases unmatched. Germline V gives CDR1 MGHDK, CDR2 SYGVNS.

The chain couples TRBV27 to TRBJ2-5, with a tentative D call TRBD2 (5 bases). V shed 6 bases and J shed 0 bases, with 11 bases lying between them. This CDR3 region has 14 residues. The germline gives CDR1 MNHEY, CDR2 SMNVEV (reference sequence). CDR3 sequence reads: CASSGGRYQETQYF. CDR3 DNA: TGTGCCAGCAGCGGAGGACGCTACCAAGAGACCCAGTACTTC.

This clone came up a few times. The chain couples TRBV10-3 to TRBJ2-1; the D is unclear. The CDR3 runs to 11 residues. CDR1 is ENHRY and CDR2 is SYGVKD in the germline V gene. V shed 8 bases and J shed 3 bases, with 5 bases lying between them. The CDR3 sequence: CAISGYNEQFF. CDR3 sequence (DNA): TGTGCCATCTCTGGCTACAATGAGCAGTTCTTC.

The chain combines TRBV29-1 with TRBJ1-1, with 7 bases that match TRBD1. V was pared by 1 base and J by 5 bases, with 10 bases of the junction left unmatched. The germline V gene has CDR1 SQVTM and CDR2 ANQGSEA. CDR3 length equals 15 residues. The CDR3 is CSVEGGGMESTEAFF. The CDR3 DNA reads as TGCAGCGTTGAAGGAGGGGGCATGGAGTCGACTGAAGCTTTCTTT. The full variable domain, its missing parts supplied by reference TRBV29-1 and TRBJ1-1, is SAVISQKPSRDICQRGTSLTIQCQVDSQVTMMFWYRQQPGQSLTLIATANQGSEATYESGFVIDKFPISRPNLTFSTLTVSNMSPEDSSIYLCSVEGGGMESTEAFFGQGTRLTVV.

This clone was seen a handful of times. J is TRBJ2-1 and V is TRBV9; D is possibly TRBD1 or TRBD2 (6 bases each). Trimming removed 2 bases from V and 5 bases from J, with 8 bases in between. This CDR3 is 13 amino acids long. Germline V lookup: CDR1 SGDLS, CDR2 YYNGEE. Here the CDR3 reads CASSVGGHNEQFF. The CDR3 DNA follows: TGTGCCAGCAGCGTCGGGGGCCACAATGAGCAGTTCTTC.

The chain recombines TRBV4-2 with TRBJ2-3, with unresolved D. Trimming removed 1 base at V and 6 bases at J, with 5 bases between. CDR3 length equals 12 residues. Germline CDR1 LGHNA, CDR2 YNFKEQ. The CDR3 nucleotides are TGTGCCAGCAGCCAAGGTGGGGATACGCAGTATTTT. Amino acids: CASSQGGDTQYF.

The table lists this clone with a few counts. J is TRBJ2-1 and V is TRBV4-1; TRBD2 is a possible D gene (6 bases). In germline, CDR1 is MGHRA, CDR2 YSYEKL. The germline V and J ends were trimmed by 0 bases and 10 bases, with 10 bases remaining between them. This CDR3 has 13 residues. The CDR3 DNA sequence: TGCGCCAGCAGCCAAGATCGGGGAGGCGAGCAGTTCTTC. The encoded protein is CASSQDRGGEQFF.

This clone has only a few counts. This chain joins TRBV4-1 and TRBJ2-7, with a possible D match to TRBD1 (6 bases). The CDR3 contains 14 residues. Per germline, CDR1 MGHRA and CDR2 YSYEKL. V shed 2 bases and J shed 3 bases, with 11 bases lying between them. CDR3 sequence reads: CASSQIGQIYEQYF. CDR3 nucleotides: TGCGCCAGCAGCCAAATTGGACAGATCTACGAGCAGTACTTC.

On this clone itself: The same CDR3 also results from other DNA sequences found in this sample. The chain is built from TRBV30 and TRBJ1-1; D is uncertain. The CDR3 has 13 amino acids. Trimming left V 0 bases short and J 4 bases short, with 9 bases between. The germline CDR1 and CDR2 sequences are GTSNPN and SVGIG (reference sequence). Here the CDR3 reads CAWSVGRSTEAFF. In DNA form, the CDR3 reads TGTGCCTGGAGTGTCGGGAGATCCACTGAAGCTTTCTTT. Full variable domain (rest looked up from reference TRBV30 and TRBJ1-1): SQTIHQWPATLVQPVGSPLSLECTVEGTSNPNLYWYRQAAGRGLQLLFYSVGIGQISSEVPQNLSASRPQDRQFILSSKKLLLSDSGFYLCAWSVGRSTEAFFGQGTRLTVV.

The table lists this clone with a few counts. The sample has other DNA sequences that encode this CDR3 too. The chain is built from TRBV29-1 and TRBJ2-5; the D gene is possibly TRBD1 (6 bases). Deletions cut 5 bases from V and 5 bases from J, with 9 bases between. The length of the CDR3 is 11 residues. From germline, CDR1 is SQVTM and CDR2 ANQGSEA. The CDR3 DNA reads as TGCAGCGTTTCAGGGGAGGAGACCCAGTACTTC. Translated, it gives CSVSGEETQYF. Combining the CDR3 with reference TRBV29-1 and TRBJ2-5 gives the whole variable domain SAVISQKPSRDICQRGTSLTIQCQVDSQVTMMFWYRQQPGQSLTLIATANQGSEATYESGFVIDKFPISRPNLTFSTLTVSNMSPEDSSIYLCSVSGEETQYFGPGTRLLVL.

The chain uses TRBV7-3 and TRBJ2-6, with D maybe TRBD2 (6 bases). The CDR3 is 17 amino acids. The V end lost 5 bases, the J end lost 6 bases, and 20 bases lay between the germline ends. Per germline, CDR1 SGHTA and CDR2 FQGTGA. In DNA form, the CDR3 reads TGTGCCAGCAGCAGCCCGTTTGGAGGGGAAAAGGCCAACGTCCTGACTTTC. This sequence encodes CASSSPFGGEKANVLTF.

This chain's CDR3 is CASSLGRPYEQYF. CDR3 DNA sequence: TGTGCCAGCAGCTTAGGACGCCCCTACGAGCAGTACTTC. The chain combines TRBV7-2 with TRBJ2-7; unclear D gene. Germline V gene sequence: CDR1 SGHTA, CDR2 FQGNSA. The CDR3 consists of 13 residues. V was pared by 1 base and J by 2 bases, with 6 bases between.

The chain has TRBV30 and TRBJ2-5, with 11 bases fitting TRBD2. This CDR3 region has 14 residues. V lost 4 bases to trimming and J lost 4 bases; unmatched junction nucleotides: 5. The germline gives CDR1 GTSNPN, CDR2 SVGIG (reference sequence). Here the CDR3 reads CAWKVAGGLETQYF. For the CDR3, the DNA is TGTGCCTGGAAGGTAGCGGGGGGGCTAGAGACCCAGTACTTC.

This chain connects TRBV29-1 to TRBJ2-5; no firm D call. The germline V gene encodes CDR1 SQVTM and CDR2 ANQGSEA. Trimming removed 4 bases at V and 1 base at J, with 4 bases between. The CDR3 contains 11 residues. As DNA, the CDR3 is TGCAGCGTTGCGCCCCAAGAGACCCAGTACTTC. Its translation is CSVAPQETQYF. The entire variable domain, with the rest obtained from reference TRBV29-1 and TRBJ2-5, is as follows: SAVISQKPSRDICQRGTSLTIQCQVDSQVTMMFWYRQQPGQSLTLIATANQGSEATYESGFVIDKFPISRPNLTFSTLTVSNMSPEDSSIYLCSVAPQETQYFGPGTRLLVL.

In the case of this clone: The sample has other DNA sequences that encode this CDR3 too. CDR3 sequence: CALTGGNTIYF. In nucleotides, the CDR3 is TGTGCCTTAACGGGGGGAAACACCATATATTTT. V gene TRBV30 combines with J gene TRBJ1-3; D remains unclear. Germline values: CDR1 GTSNPN, CDR2 SVGIG (reference sequence). The CDR3 consists of 11 residues. Between the trimmed V and J ends, which lost 7 bases and 4 bases, there was a span of 8 bases. Full variable domain (remainder filled in from reference TRBV30 and TRBJ1-3): SQTIHQWPATLVQPVGSPLSLECTVEGTSNPNLYWYRQAAGRGLQLLFYSVGIGQISSEVPQNLSASRPQDRQFILSSKKLLLSDSGFYLCALTGGNTIYFGEGSWLTVV.

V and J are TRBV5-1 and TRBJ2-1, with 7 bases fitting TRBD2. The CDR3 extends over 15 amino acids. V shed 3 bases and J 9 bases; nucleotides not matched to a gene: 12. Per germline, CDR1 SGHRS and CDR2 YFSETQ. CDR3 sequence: CASSSQIGGGSEQFF. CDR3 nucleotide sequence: TGCGCCAGCAGCTCACAGATTGGCGGGGGTAGTGAGCAGTTCTTC.